Listed below are T cell receptor beta chains from one sample, sequenced in a study of blood T cell repertoires in COVID-19. TCRdb's copy holds only in-frame clones and misses some; the assay was immunoSEQ multiplex PCR. Among about 190,000 clones listed, approximately 91% were seen once. Specimen: peripheral blood. These receptors all come from a middle-aged woman who had recovered from COVID-19. The CDR3 runs from the conserved cysteine through the conserved F or W. A D gene is named only where the DNA matches it firmly. A clone size is listed for some rows: how often the clone was seen (once, few, many), or a class if it is expanded.

TGTGCCACCGGGACAGCAAGCTCAAGCTCCTACGAGCAGTACTTC	CATGTASSSSYEQYF	TRBD1	NA	TRBJ2-7	TRBV19
TGTGCCAGCAGTACCGACAGCATCCCCCACTTT	CASSTDSIPHF	NA	few	TRBJ1-6	TRBV2
TGTGCCATGCAGTGGAGCTCCTACAATGAGCAGTTCTTC	CAMQWSSYNEQFF	NA	NA	TRBJ2-1	TRBV5-4
TGTGCCAGCAGCTCAGCTCCCCTAGCGGGAGTAACCGGGGAGCTGTTTTTT	CASSSAPLAGVTGELFF	TRBD2	NA	TRBJ2-2	TRBV11-3
TGCGCCAGCAGGTCGCGACGGACTAGCGGGGGAGAGGGCGATGAGCAGTTCTTC	CASRSRRTSGGEGDEQFF	TRBD2	NA	TRBJ2-1	TRBV5-1
TGTGCCAGCAGTGACACGGGGGGGGGAAACACCATATATTTT	CASSDTGGGNTIYF	NA	NA	TRBJ1-3	TRBV6-1
TGTGCCAGCAGCTTGGAACGGAATCAGCCCCAGCATTTT	CASSLERNQPQHF	NA	NA	TRBJ1-5	TRBV5-6
TGTGCCAGCAGCCCCTCGGAGGCCGCCATCTCTGGAAACACCATATATTTT	CASSPSEAAISGNTIYF	NA	NA	TRBJ1-3	TRBV3-1/TRBV3-2
TGTGCCAGCAGCCAAAGCGGGAGAAGCAATGAGCAGTTCTTC	CASSQSGRSNEQFF	TRBD2	NA	TRBJ2-1	TRBV4-2
TGTGCCAGCACTCCCGGGGGGACAGGGGTATTTTCTGGAAACACCATATATTTT	CASTPGGTGVFSGNTIYF	TRBD1	NA	TRBJ1-3	TRBV28
TGTGCCAGCAGCATCGGGAACACTGAAGCTTTCTTT	CASSIGNTEAFF	NA	once	TRBJ1-1	TRBV7-2
TGTGCCAGTAGTAGGAACTTCGGGAATGAAAAACTGTTTTTT	CASSRNFGNEKLFF	NA	NA	TRBJ1-4	TRBV19
TGTGCCAGCAGTACCGGGACAGGGGCCTACGAGCAGTACTTC	CASSTGTGAYEQYF	TRBD1	NA	TRBJ2-7	TRBV25-1
TGCGCCAGCAGCCTTACAGGGGGCGCGAATGAAAAACTGTTTTTT	CASSLTGGANEKLFF	TRBD1	few	TRBJ1-4	TRBV4-3
TGTGCCAGCAGCTTACAGGGGGTAGGGGATGAAAAACTGTTTTTT	CASSLQGVGDEKLFF	TRBD1	few	TRBJ1-4	TRBV7-8
TGTGCCAGCAAGAGAACTAATGAAAAACTGTTTTTT	CASKRTNEKLFF	NA	NA	TRBJ1-4	TRBV2
TGTGCCAGCAGTTTAGGGGTAGGGGGCGCAGATACGCAGTATTTT	CASSLGVGGADTQYF	TRBD1	NA	TRBJ2-3	TRBV28
TGTGCCGTGCGCCGCAGGGGAGCGACGGACACCGGGGAGCTGTTTTTT	CAVRRRGATDTGELFF	NA	NA	TRBJ2-2	TRBV3-1/TRBV3-2
TGTGCCTGGAGTGTACAAGGAGTTCGGGGGGCGCGCGGCTACACCTTC	CAWSVQGVRGARGYTF	NA	NA	TRBJ1-2	TRBV30
TGCGCCAGCAGCGAAACCGGACTAGCGGGACCCTACGAGCAGTACTTC	CASSETGLAGPYEQYF	TRBD2	NA	TRBJ2-7	TRBV5-1
TGTGCCTGGAGGATAGCGGGGAGCACAGATACGCAGTATTTT	CAWRIAGSTDTQYF	TRBD2	NA	TRBJ2-3	TRBV30
TGTGCCAGCGGATCTCAGGGAGATACGCAGTATTTT	CASGSQGDTQYF	NA	NA	TRBJ2-3	TRBV27
TGTGCCAGCAGCCAAGGTACAGGGGGCAATGGCTACACCTTC	CASSQGTGGNGYTF	TRBD1	NA	TRBJ1-2	TRBV3-1/TRBV3-2
TGTGCCAGCAGTTACAGGGGGCGGCCAGATACGCAGTATTTT	CASSYRGRPDTQYF	TRBD1	once	TRBJ2-3	TRBV6-5
TGTGCCTGGCGACAGGGGTTTGGCTACACCTTC	CAWRQGFGYTF	TRBD1	once	TRBJ1-2	TRBV30
TGCAGCGTTGAGGTGTGGGAAGACAGATCCTTAACAGATACGCAGTATTTT	CSVEVWEDRSLTDTQYF	NA	NA	TRBJ2-3	TRBV29-1
TGTGCCAGCAGTCCGGACAGGTTCATGAACACTGAAGCTTTCTTT	CASSPDRFMNTEAFF	TRBD1	NA	TRBJ1-1	TRBV28
TGCGCCAGCAGTCCCAATACAGGGCACACCGGGGAGCTGTTTTTT	CASSPNTGHTGELFF	NA	NA	TRBJ2-2	TRBV23-1
TGTGCCAGCAGCTTCGACAGGGCGAACACCGGGGAGCTGTTTTTT	CASSFDRANTGELFF	TRBD1	NA	TRBJ2-2	TRBV7-3
TGTGCCAGTAGTATCCCGGGACACGGGGAGAATGGCTACACCTTC	CASSIPGHGENGYTF	NA	NA	TRBJ1-2	TRBV19
TGTGCCAGCAGCTTACCCTGGGCTGGGAGCACAGATACGCAGTATTTT	CASSLPWAGSTDTQYF	NA	NA	TRBJ2-3	TRBV7-6
TGTGCCAGCTCACAGGACAGACATCAGCCCCAGCATTTT	CASSQDRHQPQHF	NA	NA	TRBJ1-5	TRBV18
TGTGCCGGACGACAGACACAGGATCACGGCTACACCTTC	CAGRQTQDHGYTF	NA	NA	TRBJ1-2	TRBV19
TGCAGCGTTAAAACAGAATATAATTCACCCCTCCACTTT	CSVKTEYNSPLHF	NA	NA	TRBJ1-6	TRBV29-1
TGTGCCAGGGGAAAAGAGGAGGGAACTCTCCCTGAAGCTTTCTTT	CARGKEEGTLPEAFF	NA	NA	TRBJ1-1	TRBV21-1
TGCGCCAGCAGCCAAGAATTCGCGGGGGCCAAAGAGACCCAGTACTTC	CASSQEFAGAKETQYF	NA	NA	TRBJ2-5	TRBV4-1
TGTGCCAGCAGTTCGGGTCAAGTCGGTGTGGGCTATAATTCACCCCTCCACTTT	CASSSGQVGVGYNSPLHF	NA	NA	TRBJ1-6	TRBV28
TGCGCCAGCAGCTGGGGTGTCGGGGGCTCCTACGAGCAGTACTTC	CASSWGVGGSYEQYF	NA	NA	TRBJ2-7	TRBV5-1
TGTGCCAGCAGCCCCCCTCAGAAGAATGAAAAACTGTTTTTT	CASSPPQKNEKLFF	NA	once	TRBJ1-4	TRBV28
TGTGCCATCAGTGAGTCCAGTTATCTAGCGACGTCAGCCTACGAGCAGTACTTC	CAISESSYLATSAYEQYF	NA	NA	TRBJ2-7	TRBV10-3
TGTGCCAGCAACATCAGGGGTACCAGGACAGATACGCAGTATTTT	CASNIRGTRTDTQYF	NA	NA	TRBJ2-3	TRBV28
TGTGCCAGCAAACGGGAATCATACGAGCAGTACTTC	CASKRESYEQYF	NA	NA	TRBJ2-7	TRBV6-5
TGTGCCAGCTCACGGGACAGTAACTCTGAAGCTTTCTTT	CASSRDSNSEAFF	TRBD1	NA	TRBJ1-1	TRBV18
TGTGCCAGCAGCCCGTTTGGGACTAGCAGTGAGCAGTTCTTC	CASSPFGTSSEQFF	TRBD2	NA	TRBJ2-1	TRBV13
TGTGCCAGCAGTTTACTAGCCCCTCACAATGAGCAGTTCTTC	CASSLLAPHNEQFF	NA	NA	TRBJ2-1	TRBV27
TGTGCCAGTAGTATAACAGGGACAGGCACTGAAGCTTTCTTT	CASSITGTGTEAFF	TRBD1	NA	TRBJ1-1	TRBV19
TGTGCCAGCAGCTTATCGACTAGCGGGAGAGGCGATGAGCAGTTCTTC	CASSLSTSGRGDEQFF	TRBD2	NA	TRBJ2-1	TRBV7-9
TGTGCCACCTACGCGGACACTCGCTACGAGCAGTACTTC	CATYADTRYEQYF	NA	NA	TRBJ2-7	TRBV28
TGTGCCAGCAGCCAGGGGAGGGGTGTTTTCACTGAAGCTTTCTTT	CASSQGRGVFTEAFF	NA	NA	TRBJ1-1	TRBV7-2
TGTGCCAGCAGTTATGGACAGGGGCAGAGTGGTGCAGAGGTAAAACTGTTTTTT	CASSYGQGQSGAEVKLFF	TRBD1	NA	TRBJ1-4	TRBV5-6
TGTGCCAGCAGCGGAAAAGGGAGGCAGAGGGACGTAGCCAAAAACATTCAGTACTTC	CASSGKGRQRDVAKNIQYF	NA	NA	TRBJ2-4	TRBV7-9
TGTGCCAGCAGTTTGCTTAGATATCAGCCCCAGCATTTT	CASSLLRYQPQHF	NA	NA	TRBJ1-5	TRBV28
TGTGCCAGTAGTCACTCCTTGACAGGGGACCCCTCCTACTATGGCTACACCTTC	CASSHSLTGDPSYYGYTF	TRBD1	few	TRBJ1-2	TRBV19
TGCAGCGTTGGTGCGGGGGACAGGGGGCGCGGGACCCAGTACTTC	CSVGAGDRGRGTQYF	TRBD1	NA	TRBJ2-5	TRBV29-1
TGTGCCAGCAGTTACTACGGGAGCCCCAATGAGCAGTTCTTC	CASSYYGSPNEQFF	NA	NA	TRBJ2-1	TRBV6-5